The clone carrying this T cell receptor beta chain was counted once. This entry is derived from a study of blood T cell repertoires in COVID-19. Background on the study: Donors in the United States, Italy and Spain gave samples during acute or convalescent COVID-19.

The protocol was immunoSEQ multiplex PCR, while the TCRdb copy is restricted to in-frame clones and leaves out a portion. The profile covers approximately 450,000 clones, with 75% to 90% appearing a single time and approximately 4.3% taken by the ten largest. CDR1 is SGHVS and CDR2 is FNYEAQ in the germline V gene. V was cut by 0 bases and J by 4 bases, with 9 bases left in between. CDR3 size: 15 residues. The chain couples TRBV7-6 to TRBJ2-2; possibly TRBD2 for D (6 bases). The receptor was derived from a woman under 40 with acute or convalescent COVID-19. The sequenced sample consisted of peripheral blood. The CDR3 DNA reads as TGTGCCAGCAGCTTAGCAGGGAGGTTCACCGGGGAGCTGTTTTTT. Its protein product is CASSLAGRFTGELFF.